Sequencing of this T cell receptor beta chain was carried out in a study of persistence of HIV-infected CD4 T cells. The libraries were made with immunoSEQ version 4 in survey mode. Clones were sequenced by immunoSEQ multiplex PCR, and TCRdb holds only the in-frame ones, with some missing. This sample yields approximately 39,000 clones, of which about 81% are seen a single time; around 0.97% belongs to the top ten. In regard to this clone: Its antigen is not known.

An overlapping HIV-1 Gag peptide pool stimulated these cells at 0.95 to 1 ug/peptide/mL. Memory cells lacking CD40L and CD69 with high CD45RO were sorted. The ends were cut back, 3 bases at V and 4 bases at J, with 9 bases in the middle. Germline CDR1 and CDR2: ENHRY and SYGVKD. This CDR3 comprises 13 residues. The chain links TRBV10-3 to TRBJ1-1; TRBD1 is a possible D gene (6 bases). The specimen comprised cultured CD4+ T cells from PBMCs, sampled from a patient who received antiretroviral therapy. The sequence was obtained from an adult with HIV. The donor label of this sample is uncertain. CDR3 nucleotides: TGTGCCATCAGTGAAAAACAGGGCACTGAAGCTTTCTTT. This sequence encodes CAISEKQGTEAFF.